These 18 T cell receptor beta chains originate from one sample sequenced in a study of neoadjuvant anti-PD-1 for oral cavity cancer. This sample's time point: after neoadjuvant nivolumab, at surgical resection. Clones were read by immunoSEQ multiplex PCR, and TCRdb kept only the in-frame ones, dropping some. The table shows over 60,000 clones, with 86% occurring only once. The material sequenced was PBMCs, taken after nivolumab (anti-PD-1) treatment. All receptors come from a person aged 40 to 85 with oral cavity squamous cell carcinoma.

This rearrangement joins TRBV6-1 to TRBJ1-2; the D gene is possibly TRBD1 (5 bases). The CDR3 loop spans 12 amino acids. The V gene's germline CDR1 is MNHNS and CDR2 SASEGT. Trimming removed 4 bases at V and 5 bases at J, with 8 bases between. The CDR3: CASSADSYGYTF. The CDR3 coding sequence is TGTGCCAGCAGTGCCGACAGTTATGGCTACACCTTC.

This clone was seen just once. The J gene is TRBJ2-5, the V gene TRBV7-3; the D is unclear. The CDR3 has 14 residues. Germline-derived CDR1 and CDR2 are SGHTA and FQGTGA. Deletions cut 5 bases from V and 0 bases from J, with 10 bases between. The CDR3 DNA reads TGTGCCAGCAGCCCTACAGCAGACCAAGAGACCCAGTACTTC. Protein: CASSPTADQETQYF.

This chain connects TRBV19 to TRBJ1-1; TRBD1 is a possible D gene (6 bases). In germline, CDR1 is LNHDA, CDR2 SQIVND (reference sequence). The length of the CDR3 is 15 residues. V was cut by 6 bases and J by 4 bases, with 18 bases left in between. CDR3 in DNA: TGTGCCAGTAGGATCTCCCAGGGGACCGGCACTGAAGCTTTCTTT. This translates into CASRISQGTGTEAFF. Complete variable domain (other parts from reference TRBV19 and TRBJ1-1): DGGITQSPKYLFRKEGQNVTLSCEQNLNHDAMYWYRQDPGQGLRLIYYSQIVNDFQKGDIAEGYSVSREKKESFPLTVTSAQKNPTAFYLCASRISQGTGTEAFFGQGTRLTVV.

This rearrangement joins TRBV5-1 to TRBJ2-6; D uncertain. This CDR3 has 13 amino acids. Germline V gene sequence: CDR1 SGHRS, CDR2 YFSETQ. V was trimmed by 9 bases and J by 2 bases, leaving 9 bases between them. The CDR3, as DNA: TGCGCCACCCGGAAGACTGGGGCCAACGTCCTGACTTTC. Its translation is CATRKTGANVLTF. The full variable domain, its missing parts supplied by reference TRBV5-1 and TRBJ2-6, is KAGVTQTPRYLIKTRGQQVTLSCSPISGHRSVSWYQQTPGQGLQFLFEYFSETQRNKGNFPGRFSGRQFSNSRSEMNVSTLELGDSALYLCATRKTGANVLTFGAGSRLTVL.

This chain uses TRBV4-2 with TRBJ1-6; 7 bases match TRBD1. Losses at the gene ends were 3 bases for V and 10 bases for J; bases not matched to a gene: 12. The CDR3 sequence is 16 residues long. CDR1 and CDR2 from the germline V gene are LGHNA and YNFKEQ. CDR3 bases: TGTGCCAGCAGCCAGGACTCGACAGGGTCCGTCTCACCCCTCCACTTT. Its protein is CASSQDSTGSVSPLHF.

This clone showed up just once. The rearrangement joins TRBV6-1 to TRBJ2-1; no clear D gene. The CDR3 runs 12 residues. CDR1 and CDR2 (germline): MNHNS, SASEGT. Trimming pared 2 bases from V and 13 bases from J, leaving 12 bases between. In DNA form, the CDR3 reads TGTGCCAGCAGTGAATTAACACAGCTACAGTTCTTC. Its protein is CASSELTQLQFF.

Here the CDR3 reads CASNRDRGNEQYF. CDR3 sequence (DNA): TGCGCCAGCAACCGGGACAGGGGGAACGAGCAGTACTTC. This rearrangement joins TRBV5-1 to TRBJ2-7; 11 bases are a match to TRBD1. V dropped 6 bases and J dropped 5; count of bases not matched to a gene: 4. Germline V gene sequence: CDR1 SGHRS, CDR2 YFSETQ. The CDR3 totals 13 residues.

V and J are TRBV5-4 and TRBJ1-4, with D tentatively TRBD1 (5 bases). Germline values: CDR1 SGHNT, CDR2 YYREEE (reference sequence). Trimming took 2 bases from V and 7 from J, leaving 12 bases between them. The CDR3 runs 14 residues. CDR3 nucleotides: TGTGCCAGCAGCTTACGAGGGGCCGGTGAAAAACTGTTTTTT. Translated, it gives CASSLRGAGEKLFF.

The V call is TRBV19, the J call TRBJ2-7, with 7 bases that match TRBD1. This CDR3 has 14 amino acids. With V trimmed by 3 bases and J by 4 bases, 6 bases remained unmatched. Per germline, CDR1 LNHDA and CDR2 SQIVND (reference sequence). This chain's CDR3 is CASSITGVRYEQYF. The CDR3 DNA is TGTGCCAGTAGTATCACAGGGGTGAGATACGAGCAGTACTTC.

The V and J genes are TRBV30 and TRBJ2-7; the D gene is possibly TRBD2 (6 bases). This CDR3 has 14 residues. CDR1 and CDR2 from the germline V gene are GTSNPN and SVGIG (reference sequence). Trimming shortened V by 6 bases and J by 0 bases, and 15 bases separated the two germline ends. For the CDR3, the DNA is TGTGCCTGCACCGGGGTGCGGGGCTCCTACGAGCAGTACTTC. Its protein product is CACTGVRGSYEQYF.

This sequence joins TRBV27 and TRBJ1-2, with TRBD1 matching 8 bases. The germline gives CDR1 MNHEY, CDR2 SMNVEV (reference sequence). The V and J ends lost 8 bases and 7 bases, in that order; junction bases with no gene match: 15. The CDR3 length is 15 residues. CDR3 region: CASGLQTTGGIGYTF. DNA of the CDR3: TGTGCCAGCGGATTACAGACCACAGGGGGGATTGGCTACACCTTC.

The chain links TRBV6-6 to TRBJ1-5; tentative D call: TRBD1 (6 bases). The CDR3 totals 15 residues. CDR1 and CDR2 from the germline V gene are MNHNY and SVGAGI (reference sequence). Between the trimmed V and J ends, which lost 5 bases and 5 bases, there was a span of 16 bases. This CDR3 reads CASSNGTLGDQPQHF. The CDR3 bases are TGTGCCAGCAGTAACGGGACACTTGGAGATCAGCCCCAGCATTTT.

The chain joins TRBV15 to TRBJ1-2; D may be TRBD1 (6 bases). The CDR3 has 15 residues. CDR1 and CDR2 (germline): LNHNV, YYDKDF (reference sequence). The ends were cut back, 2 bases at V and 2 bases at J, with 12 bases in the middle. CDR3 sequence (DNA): TGTGCCACCAGCAGAATAGGCAGGGGCAACTATGGCTACACCTTC. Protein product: CATSRIGRGNYGYTF.

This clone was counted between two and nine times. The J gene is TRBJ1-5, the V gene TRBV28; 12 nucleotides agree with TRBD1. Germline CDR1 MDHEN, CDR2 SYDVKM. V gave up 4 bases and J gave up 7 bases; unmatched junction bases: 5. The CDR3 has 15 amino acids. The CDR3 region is CASSSPGTGGQPQHF. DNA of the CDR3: TGTGCCAGCAGTTCCCCCGGGACAGGGGGCCAGCCCCAGCATTTT.

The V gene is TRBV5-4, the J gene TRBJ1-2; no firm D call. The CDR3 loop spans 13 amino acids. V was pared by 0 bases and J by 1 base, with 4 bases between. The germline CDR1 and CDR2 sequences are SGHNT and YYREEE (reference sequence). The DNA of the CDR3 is TGTGCCAGCAGCTTGGAGAATAACTATGGCTACACCTTC. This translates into CASSLENNYGYTF.

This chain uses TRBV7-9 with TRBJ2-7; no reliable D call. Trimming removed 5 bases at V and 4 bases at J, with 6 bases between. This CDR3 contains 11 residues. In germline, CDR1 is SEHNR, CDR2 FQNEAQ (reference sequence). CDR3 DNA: TGTGCCAGCAGCCCACAGTACGAGCAGTACTTC. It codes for CASSPQYEQYF.

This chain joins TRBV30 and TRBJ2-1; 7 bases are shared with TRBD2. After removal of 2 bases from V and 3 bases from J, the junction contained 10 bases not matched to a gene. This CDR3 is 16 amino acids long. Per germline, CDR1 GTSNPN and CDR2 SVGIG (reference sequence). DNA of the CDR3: TGTGCCTGGAGTCCTGGGAGCGGGGCCTACTACAATGAGCAGTTCTTC. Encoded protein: CAWSPGSGAYYNEQFF.

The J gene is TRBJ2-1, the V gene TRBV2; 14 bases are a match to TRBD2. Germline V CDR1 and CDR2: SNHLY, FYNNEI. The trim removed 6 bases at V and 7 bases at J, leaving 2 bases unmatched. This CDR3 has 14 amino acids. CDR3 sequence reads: CASRGTSGRNEQFF. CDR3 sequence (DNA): TGTGCCAGCAGGGGGACTAGCGGGAGAAATGAGCAGTTCTTC.